This is a list of T cell receptor beta chains from one sample in a study of control samples from healthy donors and cancer patients. Clones were sequenced by immunoSEQ multiplex PCR, and TCRdb holds only the in-frame ones, with some missing. The sample has 45,000 to 60,000 clones, roughly 94% seen once; the top ten hold 3.5% to 4%. Source material: blood. These receptors all stem from a man younger than 45 in good health. Each CDR3 is given with its conserved first and last residue. D genes are given only for firm matches. Clone size is stated in some rows and not others, as once, few, many or a class when expanded.

d_call,cdr3_length,v_call,clone_size,j_call,cdr3_nt,cdr3_aa
TRBD2,14,TRBV4-2,once,TRBJ2-1,TGTGCCAGCAGCCACCGGGAGGGCGGTAATGAGCAGTTCTTC,CASSHREGGNEQFF
TRBD1,15,TRBV11-2,.,TRBJ1-1,TGTGCCAGCAGCTCGGGACAGGGGGAGTGGACTGAAGCTTTCTTT,CASSSGQGEWTEAFF
.,13,TRBV6-5,.,TRBJ1-4,TGTGCCAGCAGTTTCGGACGGGATGAAAAACTGTTTTTT,CASSFGRDEKLFF
.,15,TRBV4-1,.,TRBJ1-3,TGCGCCAGCAGCGCGTATACAGGGTCTGGAAACACCATATATTTT,CASSAYTGSGNTIYF
.,12,TRBV24-1,once,TRBJ2-1,TGTGCCACCAGTGACACAGACGGGGAGCAGTTCTTC,CATSDTDGEQFF
TRBD1,16,TRBV7-9,.,TRBJ2-3,TGTGCCAGCAGCGATGGGGACAGGGGACCCACAGATACGCAGTATTTT,CASSDGDRGPTDTQYF
.,13,TRBV10-3,.,TRBJ1-1,TGTGCCATCAGTGATAGGGGGGTCCCTGAAGCTTTCTTT,CAISDRGVPEAFF
TRBD1,15,TRBV7-2,.,TRBJ2-7,TGTGCCAGCAGTTTCTCGGGACAGGGAATTTACGAGCAGTACTTC,CASSFSGQGIYEQYF
TRBD1,14,TRBV6-5,.,TRBJ1-5,TGTGCCAGCAGCAGGGGGATGAGCAATCAGCCCCAGCATTTT,CASSRGMSNQPQHF
.,12,TRBV7-8,once,TRBJ1-5,TGTGCCAGCAGCCCTACCTTCCAGCCCCAGCATTTT,CASSPTFQPQHF
TRBD2,14,TRBV5-6,.,TRBJ2-5,TGTGCCAGCAGCGTCCGCGGGAGAGGGGAGACCCAGTACTTC,CASSVRGRGETQYF
TRBD2,15,TRBV6-5,.,TRBJ2-5,TGTGCCAGCAGTTACGTCGGGGGGACCCAAGAGACCCAGTACTTC,CASSYVGGTQETQYF
.,14,TRBV24-1,.,TRBJ1-2,TGTGCCACCAGTGACATGGACAGTTCCTATGGCTACACCTTC,CATSDMDSSYGYTF
.,12,TRBV11-2,.,TRBJ2-7,TGTGCCAGCAGCTCACCGCCCAGTGAGCAGTACTTC,CASSSPPSEQYF
TRBD2,14,TRBV6-5,once,TRBJ2-5,TGTGCCAGCAGTTACGGGACTAGTGCCGAGACCCAGTACTTC,CASSYGTSAETQYF
TRBD1,18,TRBV2,.,TRBJ1-6,TGTGCCAGCAGGCGGACAGGGGGCGCAGGGGCTTATAATTCACCCCTCCACTTT,CASRRTGGAGAYNSPLHF
TRBD2,15,TRBV19,.,TRBJ2-1,TGTGCCAGTATGGCCCTAGCGGGGGGATACAATGAGCAGTTCTTC,CASMALAGGYNEQFF
.,15,TRBV5-1,.,TRBJ1-6,TGCGCCAGCAGAGGGGGAACGATAGATAATTCACCCCTCCACTTT,CASRGGTIDNSPLHF
TRBD1,15,TRBV6-5,.,TRBJ1-2,TGTGCCAGCAGTTACTCGGGCCAGGGGGACTATGGCTACACCTTC,CASSYSGQGDYGYTF
.,16,TRBV4-3,.,TRBJ1-3,TGCGCCAGCAGCCAAGAATGGGACCGCTCTGGAAACACCATATATTTT,CASSQEWDRSGNTIYF
TRBD1,15,TRBV7-2,.,TRBJ2-3,TGTGCCAGCAGCATGCCCGGGACAGGGCCAGATACGCAGTATTTT,CASSMPGTGPDTQYF
.,15,TRBV6-5,.,TRBJ1-5,TGTGCCAGCAGTCCAACCGGTGGGGGGAATCAGCCCCAGCATTTT,CASSPTGGGNQPQHF
TRBD2,16,TRBV9,.,TRBJ2-1,TGTGCCAGCAGCGCAATTCCCGGGACTAGCGGGAATGAGCAGTTCTTC,CASSAIPGTSGNEQFF
.,16,TRBV5-1,.,TRBJ2-5,TGCGCCAGCAGCTTGGAAAGTGAGGGCCGAGGAGAGACCCAGTACTTC,CASSLESEGRGETQYF
TRBD1,15,TRBV5-4,.,TRBJ1-4,TGTGCCAGCAGCCCCGGACAGGGGGCGATTGAAAAACTGTTTTTT,CASSPGQGAIEKLFF
.,12,TRBV28,.,TRBJ2-7,TGTGCCAGCAGCTTAAGCTCCTACGAGCAGTACTTC,CASSLSSYEQYF
TRBD1,13,TRBV4-1,.,TRBJ2-2,TGCGCCGGTGGGACAGAGAACACCGGGGAGCTGTTTTTT,CAGGTENTGELFF
TRBD1,15,TRBV5-6,.,TRBJ1-4,TGTGCCAGCAGCCAAAGTACAGGGGCTAATGAAAAACTGTTTTTT,CASSQSTGANEKLFF
.,14,TRBV7-2,.,TRBJ2-7,TGTGCCAGCACCTATGTGGGGGGAAACTACGAGCAGTACTTC,CASTYVGGNYEQYF
.,15,TRBV24-1,.,TRBJ2-1,TGTGCCACCAGTGGGCAGGGAGGCTTCTACAATGAGCAGTTCTTC,CATSGQGGFYNEQFF
.,13,TRBV27,.,TRBJ1-5,TGTGCCAGCAGCCGGGGGCCAGGGTGGCCCCAGCATTTT,CASSRGPGWPQHF
TRBD2,17,TRBV20-1,.,TRBJ2-1,TGCAGTGCTAGTGGAGGGAGCGGGGGGGCGAGCTACAATGAGCAGTTCTTC,CSASGGSGGASYNEQFF
TRBD2,15,TRBV11-2,.,TRBJ2-7,TGTGCCAGCAGCTCCGGGACTAGCGCTACCTACGAGCAGTACTTC,CASSSGTSATYEQYF
.,14,TRBV21-1,.,TRBJ2-1,TGTGCCAGGAGCTATGAGAAGAGTGCAAATGAGCAGTTCTTC,CARSYEKSANEQFF
TRBD2,17,TRBV19,.,TRBJ2-4,TGTGCCAGTAGTATAGATGGGACTAGCGGAAACAAAAACATTCAGTACTTC,CASSIDGTSGNKNIQYF
.,13,TRBV29-1,.,TRBJ1-1,TGCAGCGTTGTTAACGCTCTGAACACTGAAGCTTTCTTT,CSVVNALNTEAFF
.,15,TRBV6-5,.,TRBJ1-3,TGTGCCAGCAGTTACAGGGGTGCGCCTGGAAACACCATATATTTT,CASSYRGAPGNTIYF
.,13,TRBV30,.,TRBJ1-1,TGTGCCTGGAGTGTACCCGTTTTGACTGAAGCTTTCTTT,CAWSVPVLTEAFF
TRBD1,15,TRBV28,once,TRBJ1-2,TGTGCCAGCAGTGCGCAGGGGACAGGGGATTATGGCTACACCTTC,CASSAQGTGDYGYTF
.,15,TRBV5-5,.,TRBJ1-5,TGTGCCAGCAGCTTTTCCGGGTCCAGCAATCAGCCCCAGCATTTT,CASSFSGSSNQPQHF
TRBD2,14,TRBV6-9,.,TRBJ2-1,TGTGCCAGCGGCACTAGCGGGAGAAATAGTGAGCAGTTCTTC,CASGTSGRNSEQFF